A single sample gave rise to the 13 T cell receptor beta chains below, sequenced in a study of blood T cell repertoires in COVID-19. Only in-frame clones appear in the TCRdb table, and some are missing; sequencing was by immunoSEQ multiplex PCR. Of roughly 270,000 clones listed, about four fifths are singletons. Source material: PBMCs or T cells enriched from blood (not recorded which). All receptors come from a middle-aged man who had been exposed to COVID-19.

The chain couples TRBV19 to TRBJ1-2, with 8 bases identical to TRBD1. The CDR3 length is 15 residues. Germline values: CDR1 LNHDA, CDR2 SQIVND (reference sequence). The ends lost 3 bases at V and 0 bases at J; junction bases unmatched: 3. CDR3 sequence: CASSMDRATNYGYTF. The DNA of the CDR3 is TGTGCCAGTAGTATGGACAGGGCAACTAACTATGGCTACACCTTC.

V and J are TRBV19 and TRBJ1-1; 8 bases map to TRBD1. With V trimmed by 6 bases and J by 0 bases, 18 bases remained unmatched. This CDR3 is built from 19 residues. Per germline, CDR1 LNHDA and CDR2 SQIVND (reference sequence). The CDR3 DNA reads TGTGCCAGTAGATCGGGTCCGGGACAGGCTAACACCATGAACACTGAAGCTTTCTTT. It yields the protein CASRSGPGQANTMNTEAFF.

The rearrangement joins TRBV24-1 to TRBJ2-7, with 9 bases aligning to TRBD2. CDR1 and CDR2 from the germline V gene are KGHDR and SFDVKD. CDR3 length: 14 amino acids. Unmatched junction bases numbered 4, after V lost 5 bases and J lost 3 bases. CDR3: CATSGAGGDYEQYF. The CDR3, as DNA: TGTGCCACCAGTGGGGCGGGAGGGGACTACGAGCAGTACTTC.

CDR3 bases: TGTGCCAGCAGGATAACAGGGTCCTACGAGCAGTACTTC. Translating gives CASRITGSYEQYF. The chain uses TRBV27 and TRBJ2-7; possibly TRBD1 for D (6 bases). The CDR3 runs to 13 residues. CDR1 is MNHEY, CDR2 SMNVEV, per germline (reference sequence). Trimming cost V 6 bases and J 1 base, with 10 bases left between them.

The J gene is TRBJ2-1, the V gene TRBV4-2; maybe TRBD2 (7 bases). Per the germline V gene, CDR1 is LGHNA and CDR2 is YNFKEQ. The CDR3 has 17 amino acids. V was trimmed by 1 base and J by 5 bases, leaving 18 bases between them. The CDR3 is CASSQGAGGGRNNEQFF. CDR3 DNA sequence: TGTGCCAGCAGCCAAGGAGCCGGCGGGGGCAGAAACAATGAGCAGTTCTTC.

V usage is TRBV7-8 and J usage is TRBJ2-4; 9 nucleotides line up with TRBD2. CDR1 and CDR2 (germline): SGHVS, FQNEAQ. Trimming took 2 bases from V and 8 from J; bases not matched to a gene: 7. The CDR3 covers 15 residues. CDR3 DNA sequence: TGTGCCAGCAGCTTATCTGGACTAGCGTTTGACATTCAGTACTTC. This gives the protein CASSLSGLAFDIQYF.

The CDR3 reads CATSRGVLSGRDEQYF. The CDR3 DNA reads as TGTGCCACCAGCAGAGGGGTTCTCTCGGGGAGGGACGAGCAGTACTTC. The rearrangement uses TRBV15 and TRBJ2-7; 7 bases are shared with TRBD2. Germline V CDR1 and CDR2: LNHNV, YYDKDF (reference sequence). This CDR3 is built from 16 residues. After removal of 1 base from V and 5 bases from J, the junction contained 11 bases not matched to a gene.

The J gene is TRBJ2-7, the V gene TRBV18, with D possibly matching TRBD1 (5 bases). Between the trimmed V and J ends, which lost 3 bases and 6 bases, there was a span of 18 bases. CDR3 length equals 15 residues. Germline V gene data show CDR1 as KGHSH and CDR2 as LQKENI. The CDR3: CASSPSPTDTGEQYF. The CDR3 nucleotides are TGTGCCAGCTCACCCTCCCCGACAGATACCGGCGAGCAGTACTTC.

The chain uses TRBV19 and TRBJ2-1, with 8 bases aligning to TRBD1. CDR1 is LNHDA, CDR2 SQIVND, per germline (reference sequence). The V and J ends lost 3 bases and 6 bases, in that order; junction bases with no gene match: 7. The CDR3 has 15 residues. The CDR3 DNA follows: TGTGCCAGTAGTATCTTGGACAGGGATAGCAATGAGCAGTTCTTC. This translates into CASSILDRDSNEQFF.

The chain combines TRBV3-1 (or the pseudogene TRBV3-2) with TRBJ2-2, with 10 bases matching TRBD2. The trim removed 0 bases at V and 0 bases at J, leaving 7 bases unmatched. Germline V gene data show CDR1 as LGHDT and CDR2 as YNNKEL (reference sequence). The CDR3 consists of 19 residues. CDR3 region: CASSQDLFLAGANTGELFF. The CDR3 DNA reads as TGTGCCAGCAGCCAAGATTTATTCCTAGCGGGAGCGAACACCGGGGAGCTGTTTTTT.

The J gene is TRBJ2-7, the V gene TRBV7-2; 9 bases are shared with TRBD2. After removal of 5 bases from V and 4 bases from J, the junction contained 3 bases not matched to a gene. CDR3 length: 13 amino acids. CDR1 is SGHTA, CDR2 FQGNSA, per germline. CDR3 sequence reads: CASSTAGGYEQYF. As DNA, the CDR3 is TGTGCCAGCAGCACAGCGGGAGGTTACGAGCAGTACTTC.

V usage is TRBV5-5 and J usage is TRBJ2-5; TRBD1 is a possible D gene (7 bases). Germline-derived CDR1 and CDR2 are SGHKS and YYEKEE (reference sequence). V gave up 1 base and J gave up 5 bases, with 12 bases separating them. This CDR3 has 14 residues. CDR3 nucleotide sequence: TGTGCCAGCAGCTTGCCCCAGGGGGGTGAGACCCAGTACTTC. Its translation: CASSLPQGGETQYF.

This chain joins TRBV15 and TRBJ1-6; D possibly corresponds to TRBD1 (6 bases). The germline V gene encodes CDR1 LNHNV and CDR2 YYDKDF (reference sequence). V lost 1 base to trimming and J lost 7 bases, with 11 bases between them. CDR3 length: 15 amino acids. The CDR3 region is CATSRVRTVNSPLHF. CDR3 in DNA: TGTGCCACCAGCAGAGTCAGGACAGTAAATTCACCCCTCCACTTT.